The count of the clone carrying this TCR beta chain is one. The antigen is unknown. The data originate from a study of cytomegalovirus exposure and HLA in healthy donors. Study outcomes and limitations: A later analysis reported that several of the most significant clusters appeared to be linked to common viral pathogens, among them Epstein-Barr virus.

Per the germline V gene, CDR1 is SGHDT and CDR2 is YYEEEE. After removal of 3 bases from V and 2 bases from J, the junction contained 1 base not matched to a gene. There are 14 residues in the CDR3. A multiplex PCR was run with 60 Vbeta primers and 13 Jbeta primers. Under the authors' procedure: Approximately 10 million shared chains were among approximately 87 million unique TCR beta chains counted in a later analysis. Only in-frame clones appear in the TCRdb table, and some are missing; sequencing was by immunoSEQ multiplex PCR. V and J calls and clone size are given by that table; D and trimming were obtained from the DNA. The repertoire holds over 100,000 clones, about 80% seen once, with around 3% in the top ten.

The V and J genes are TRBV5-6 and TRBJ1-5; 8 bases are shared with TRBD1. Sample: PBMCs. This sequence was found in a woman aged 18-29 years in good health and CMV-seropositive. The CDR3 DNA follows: TGTGCCAGCAGCTCGGGACAGGGCAATCAGCCCCAGCATTTT. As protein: CASSSGQGNQPQHF.